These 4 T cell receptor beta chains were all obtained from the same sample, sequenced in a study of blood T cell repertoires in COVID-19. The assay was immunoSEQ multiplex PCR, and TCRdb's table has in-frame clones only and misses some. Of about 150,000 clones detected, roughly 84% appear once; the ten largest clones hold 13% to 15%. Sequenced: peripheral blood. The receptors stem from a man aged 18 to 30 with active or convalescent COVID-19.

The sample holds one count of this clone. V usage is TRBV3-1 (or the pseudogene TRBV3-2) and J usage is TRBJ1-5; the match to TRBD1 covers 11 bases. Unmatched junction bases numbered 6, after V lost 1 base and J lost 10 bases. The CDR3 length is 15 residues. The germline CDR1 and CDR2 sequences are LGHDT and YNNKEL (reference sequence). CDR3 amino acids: CASSQGGTGGTPQHF. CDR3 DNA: TGTGCCAGCAGCCAAGGCGGGACAGGGGGGACACCCCAGCATTTT.

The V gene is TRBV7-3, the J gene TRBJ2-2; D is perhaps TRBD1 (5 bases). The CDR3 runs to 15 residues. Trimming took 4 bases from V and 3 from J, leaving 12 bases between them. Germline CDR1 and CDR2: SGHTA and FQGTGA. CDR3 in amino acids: CASSSQGPHTGELFF. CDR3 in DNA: TGTGCCAGCAGCTCCCAGGGTCCCCACACCGGGGAGCTGTTTTTT.

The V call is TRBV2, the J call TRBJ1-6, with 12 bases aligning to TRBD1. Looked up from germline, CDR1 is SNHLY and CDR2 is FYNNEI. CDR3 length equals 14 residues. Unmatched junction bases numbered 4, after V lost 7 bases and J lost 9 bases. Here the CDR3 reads CASKGQGASSPLHF. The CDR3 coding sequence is TGTGCCAGCAAGGGACAGGGGGCGAGTTCACCCCTCCACTTT.

CDR3: CASSPMGTGGHEQYF. For the CDR3, the DNA is TGTGCCAGCTCACCAATGGGGACAGGGGGGCACGAGCAGTACTTC. V usage is TRBV18 and J usage is TRBJ2-7, with 11 bases identical to TRBD1. V trimming: 2 bases; J trimming: 5 bases; junction bases outside the gene matches: 5. CDR3 length: 15 residues. Germline CDR1 is KGHSH and CDR2 is LQKENI.